This T cell receptor beta chain is from a study of PD-1 blockade in classical Hodgkin lymphoma. The study, taken as a whole, reports: Repertoire differences lack defined causes, possibly disease activity or prior therapy.

Comment on this clone: Antigen: not known.

Sequencing used immunoSEQ multiplex PCR; TCRdb keeps in-frame clones, though not all of them. The sample comprises 40,000 to 55,000 clones, 80% of which are singletons, and about a fifth rests with the top ten. Germline V gives CDR1 MDHEN, CDR2 SYDVKM. V lost 5 bases, J lost 9 bases, and 9 bases stayed unmatched. The CDR3 length is 15 residues. The time point denotes: cycle 4 day 1 (C4D1), after six to seven weeks of nivolumab. Every patient had relapsed following autologous stem cell transplantation, and cohorts differed in brentuximab vedotin exposure. Complete response, partial response or progressive disease constituted the best responses recorded.

The TCR was taken from a human donor with classical Hodgkin lymphoma. The sample here was peripheral blood mononuclear cells (PBMCs), taken before the fourth cycle of nivolumab. The chain has TRBV28 and TRBJ1-6; 8 positions agree with TRBD1. The CDR3 DNA sequence: TGTGCCAGCAGTACTTCAGGGGGCTTGAGTTCACCCCTCCACTTT. Residues: CASSTSGGLSSPLHF.